This T cell receptor (beta chain) was obtained from a study of blood T cell repertoires in COVID-19. Background on the study: Material from acute and convalescent COVID-19 was sourced from the United States, Italy and Spain. T cells, B-cell-depleted T cells, or PBMCs supplied cDNA or gDNA.

With 4 bases removed from V and 3 bases from J, the gap between germline ends came to 10 bases. The CDR3 has 14 amino acids. Germline V gene data show CDR1 as SGHTA and CDR2 as FQGNSA. Original handling: It was from reference gene primer amplification that nucleated cell counts were estimated. The data were produced by immunoSEQ multiplex PCR, yet TCRdb's version contains in-frame clones alone and is incomplete. The V and J calls and clone size were taken over from that table, and D and trimming were inferred from the DNA. The table has about 150,000 clones, 78% seen once. The clonotype was recovered from a man of 80 years or more with acute or convalescent COVID-19. Sequences were obtained from peripheral blood. V and J are TRBV7-2 and TRBJ1-5, with D perhaps matching TRBD1 (5 bases). The CDR3 loop is CASSSQGDNQPQHF. The CDR3 region has the DNA TGTGCCAGCAGCTCTCAGGGCGACAATCAGCCCCAGCATTTT.